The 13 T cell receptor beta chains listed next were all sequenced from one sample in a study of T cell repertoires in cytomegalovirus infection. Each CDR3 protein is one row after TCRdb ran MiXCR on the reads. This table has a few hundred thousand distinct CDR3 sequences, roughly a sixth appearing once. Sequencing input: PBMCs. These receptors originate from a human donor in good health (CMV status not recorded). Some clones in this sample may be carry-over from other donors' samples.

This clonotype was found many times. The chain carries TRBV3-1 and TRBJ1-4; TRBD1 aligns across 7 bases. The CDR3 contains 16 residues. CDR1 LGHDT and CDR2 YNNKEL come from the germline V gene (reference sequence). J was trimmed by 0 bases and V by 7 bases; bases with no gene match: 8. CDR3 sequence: CASTYGGQSTNEKLFF. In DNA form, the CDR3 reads TGTGCCAGCACCTACGGGGGACAGTCAACTAATGAAAAACTGTTTTTT.

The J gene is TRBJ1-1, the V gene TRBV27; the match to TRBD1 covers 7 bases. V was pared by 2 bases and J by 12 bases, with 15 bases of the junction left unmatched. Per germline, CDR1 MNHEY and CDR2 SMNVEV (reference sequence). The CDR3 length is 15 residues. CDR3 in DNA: TGTGCCAGCAGTTTAGGTCGCGGACAGGTAAAGGGTACTTTCTTT. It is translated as CASSLGRGQVKGTFF.

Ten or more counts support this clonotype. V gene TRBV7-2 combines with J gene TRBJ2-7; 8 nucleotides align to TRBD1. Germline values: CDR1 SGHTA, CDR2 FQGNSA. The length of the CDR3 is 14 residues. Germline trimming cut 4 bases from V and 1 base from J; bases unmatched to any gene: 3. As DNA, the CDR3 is TGTGCCAGCAGCTACGGACAGGGTTCCTACGAGCAGTACTTC. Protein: CASSYGQGSYEQYF.

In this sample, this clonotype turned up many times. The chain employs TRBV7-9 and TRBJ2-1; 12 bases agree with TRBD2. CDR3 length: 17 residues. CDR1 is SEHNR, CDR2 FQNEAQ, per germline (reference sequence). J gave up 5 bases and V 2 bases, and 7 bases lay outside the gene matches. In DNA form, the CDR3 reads TGTGCCAGCAGCTTATATCCTAGCGGGGGGGCCGACAATGAGCAGTTCTTC. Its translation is CASSLYPSGGADNEQFF.

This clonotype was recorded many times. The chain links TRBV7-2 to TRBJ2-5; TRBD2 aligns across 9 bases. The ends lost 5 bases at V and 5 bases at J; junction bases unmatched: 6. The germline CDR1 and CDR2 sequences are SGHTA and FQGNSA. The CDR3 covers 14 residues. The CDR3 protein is CASSDWAGGETQYF. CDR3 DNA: TGTGCCAGCAGCGATTGGGCGGGGGGGGAGACCCAGTACTTC.

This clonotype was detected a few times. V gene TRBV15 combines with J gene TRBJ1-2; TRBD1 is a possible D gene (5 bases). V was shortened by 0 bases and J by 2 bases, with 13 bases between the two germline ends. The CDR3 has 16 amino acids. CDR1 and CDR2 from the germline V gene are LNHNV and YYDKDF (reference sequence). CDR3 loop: CATSRDGGTMNYGYTF. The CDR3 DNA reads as TGTGCCACCAGCAGAGATGGGGGGACGATGAACTATGGCTACACCTTC.

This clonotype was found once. This CDR3 reads CASSLEQSRETQYF. In DNA, the CDR3 is TGTGCCAGCAGCTTAGAGCAGTCCCGAGAGACCCAGTACTTC. The chain combines TRBV7-2 with TRBJ2-5; D unresolved. In germline, CDR1 is SGHTA, CDR2 FQGNSA. The CDR3 contains 14 residues. The germline V and J ends were trimmed by 1 base and 4 bases, with 10 bases remaining between them.

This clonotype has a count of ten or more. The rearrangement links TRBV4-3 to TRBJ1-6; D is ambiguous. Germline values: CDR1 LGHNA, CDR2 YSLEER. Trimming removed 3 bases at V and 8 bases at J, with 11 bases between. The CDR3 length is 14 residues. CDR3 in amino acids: CASSHGGIDSPLHF. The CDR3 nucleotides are TGCGCCAGCAGCCATGGCGGCATTGATTCACCCCTCCACTTT.

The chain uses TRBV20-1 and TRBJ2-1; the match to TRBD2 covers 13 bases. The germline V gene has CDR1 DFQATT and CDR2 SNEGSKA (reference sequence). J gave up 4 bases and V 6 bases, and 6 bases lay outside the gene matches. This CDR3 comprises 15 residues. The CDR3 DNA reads TGCAGTGCAATGGGACTAGCGGGGACTTACAATGAGCAGTTCTTC. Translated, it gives CSAMGLAGTYNEQFF.

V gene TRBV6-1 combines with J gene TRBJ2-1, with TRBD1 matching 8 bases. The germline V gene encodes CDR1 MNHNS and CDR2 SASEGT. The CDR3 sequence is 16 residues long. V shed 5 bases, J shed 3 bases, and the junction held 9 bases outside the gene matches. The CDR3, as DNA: TGTGCCAGCAGTTGGGGAGGACAGGGTGGCTACAATGAGCAGTTCTTC. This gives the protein CASSWGGQGGYNEQFF.

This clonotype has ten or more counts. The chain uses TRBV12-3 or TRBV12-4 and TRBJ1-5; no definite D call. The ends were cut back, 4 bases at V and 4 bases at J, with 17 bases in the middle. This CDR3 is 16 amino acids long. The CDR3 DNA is TGTGCCAGCAGTTCGGCGAACTTTTTACTGAATCAGCCCCAGCATTTT. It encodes CASSSANFLLNQPQHF.

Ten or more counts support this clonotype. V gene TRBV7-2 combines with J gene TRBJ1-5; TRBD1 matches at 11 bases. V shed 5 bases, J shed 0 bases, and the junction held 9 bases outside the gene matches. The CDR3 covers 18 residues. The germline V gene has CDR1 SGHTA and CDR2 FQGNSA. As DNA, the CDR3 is TGTGCCAGCAGCGGGGTGGGACAGGGGGGTTCTAGCAATCAGCCCCAGCATTTT. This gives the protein CASSGVGQGGSSNQPQHF.

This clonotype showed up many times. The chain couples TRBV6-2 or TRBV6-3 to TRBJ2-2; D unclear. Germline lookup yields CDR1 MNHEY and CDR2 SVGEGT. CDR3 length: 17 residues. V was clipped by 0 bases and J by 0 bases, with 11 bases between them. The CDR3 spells CASSYSLPSSNTGELFF. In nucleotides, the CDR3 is TGTGCCAGCAGTTACTCGCTGCCCAGTTCGAACACCGGGGAGCTGTTTTTT.